Presented here are 14 T cell receptor beta chains from one specimen sequenced in a study of T cell responses to AZD1222 COVID-19 vaccine. Using immunoSEQ multiplex PCR, the repertoire was profiled, and TCRdb retains in-frame clones only, with some absent. The sample lists 100,000 or so clones, roughly 91% occurring once. Sample: peripheral blood, taken on day 0 of AZD1222 vaccination. Receptor source: an adult in good health.

The V call is TRBV7-2, the J call TRBJ2-4, with 7 positions matching TRBD2. In germline, CDR1 is SGHTA, CDR2 FQGNSA. Unmatched junction bases numbered 3, after V lost 4 bases and J lost 0 bases. The CDR3 is 15 residues long. In nucleotides, the CDR3 is TGTGCCAGCAGCTCTGAGCGGGGAGCCAAAAACATTCAGTACTTC. It is translated as CASSSERGAKNIQYF.

V gene TRBV7-8 combines with J gene TRBJ1-5; D remains unclear. This CDR3 comprises 17 residues. Trimming took off 5 bases at V and 9 bases at J, with 26 bases between the two ends. Germline V gene data show CDR1 as SGHVS and CDR2 as FQNEAQ. In DNA form, the CDR3 reads TGTGCCAGCAGCCCGAGGGAAGTACAGCGGAAATGGCTGCCCCAGCATTTT. The encoded protein is CASSPREVQRKWLPQHF.

The chain is built from TRBV5-1 and TRBJ2-1; D is possibly TRBD1 (6 bases). Trimming removed 4 bases from V and 7 bases from J, with 18 bases in between. CDR1 and CDR2 from the germline V gene are SGHRS and YFSETQ. The CDR3 runs 15 residues. The CDR3 DNA reads TGCGCCAGCAGCGGCCGGCAACAGGGTAGGAATGAGCAGTTCTTC. This sequence encodes CASSGRQQGRNEQFF.

CDR3 DNA sequence: TGTGCCAGCAGCCTCGTCGCTAGCGGTGGCACAGATACGCAGTATTTT. It yields the protein CASSLVASGGTDTQYF. The chain uses TRBV4-2 and TRBJ2-3; TRBD2 aligns across 7 bases. CDR1 LGHNA and CDR2 YNFKEQ come from the germline V gene. V shed 4 bases, J shed 1 base, and the junction held 8 bases outside the gene matches. The CDR3 has 16 amino acids.

The V gene is TRBV27, the J gene TRBJ1-6, with 10 bases matching TRBD1. This CDR3 contains 15 residues. Germline CDR1 and CDR2: MNHEY and SMNVEV (reference sequence). With 7 bases clipped from V and 7 bases from J, the junction kept 7 bases outside the gene matches. CDR3 protein: CASTPSGQGNSPLHF. The CDR3 DNA sequence: TGTGCCAGCACCCCCTCGGGACAGGGGAATTCACCCCTCCACTTT.

This chain connects TRBV6-5 to TRBJ2-7; TRBD1 aligns across 8 bases. The CDR3 is 15 residues long. V was pared by 4 bases and J by 0 bases, with 5 bases of the junction left unmatched. The germline gives CDR1 MNHEY, CDR2 SVGAGI. The CDR3 protein is CASSFFDRGSYEQYF. The CDR3 DNA sequence: TGTGCCAGCAGTTTCTTCGACAGGGGCTCCTACGAGCAGTACTTC.

The chain employs TRBV10-3 and TRBJ2-3, with TRBD2 identical over 11 bases. Losses at the gene ends were 5 bases for V and 5 bases for J; bases not matched to a gene: 3. There are 14 residues in the CDR3. Looked up from germline, CDR1 is ENHRY and CDR2 is SYGVKD. CDR3 sequence reads: CAISPGTSGDTQYF. DNA for the CDR3: TGTGCCATCAGTCCCGGGACTAGCGGAGATACGCAGTATTTT.

The chain is built from TRBV2 and TRBJ1-5; possible D gene TRBD1, 5 bases. Per germline, CDR1 SNHLY and CDR2 FYNNEI. This CDR3 region has 14 residues. The V end lost 6 bases, the J end lost 3 bases, and 12 bases lay between the germline ends. CDR3 in DNA: TGTGCCAGCAGAAGACAGATAAACAATCAGCCCCAGCATTTT. It codes for CASRRQINNQPQHF. The complete variable domain, with remaining parts taken from reference TRBV2 and TRBJ1-5, reads EPEVTQTPSHQVTQMGQEVILRCVPISNHLYFYWYRQILGQKVEFLVSFYNNEISEKSEIFDDQFSVERPDGSNFTLKIRSTKLEDSAMYFCASRRQINNQPQHFGDGTRLSIL.

This chain joins TRBV7-3 and TRBJ2-3; D is perhaps TRBD2 (6 bases). CDR1 and CDR2 (germline): SGHTA, FQGTGA. With 5 bases removed from V and 5 bases from J, the gap between germline ends came to 11 bases. This CDR3 region has 13 residues. The CDR3: CASSPGGQDTQYF. The CDR3, as DNA: TGTGCCAGCAGCCCCGGGGGTCAAGATACGCAGTATTTT. Together with reference TRBV7-3 and TRBJ2-3, the CDR3 gives the full variable domain: GAGVSQTPSNKVTEKGKYVELRCDPISGHTALYWYRQSLGQGPEFLIYFQGTGAADDSGLPNDRFFAVRPEGSVSTLKIQRTERGDSAVYLCASSPGGQDTQYFGPGTRLTVL.

This chain joins TRBV6-1 and TRBJ2-1, with D perhaps being TRBD1 or TRBD2 (5 bases each). V was pared by 5 bases and J by 6 bases, with 17 bases between. Germline CDR1 MNHNS, CDR2 SASEGT. This CDR3 has 15 residues. In nucleotides, the CDR3 is TGTGCCAGCAGTCAAACCCTAGTTGGGACCAATGAGCAGTTCTTC. It translates to CASSQTLVGTNEQFF.

The V and J genes are TRBV4-3 and TRBJ2-5; D is undetermined. Germline assignment: CDR1 LGHNA and CDR2 YSLEER. The CDR3 extends over 14 amino acids. V was clipped by 1 base and J by 5 bases, with 11 bases between them. CDR3 sequence reads: CASSQGHHTETQYF. In nucleotides, the CDR3 is TGCGCCAGCAGCCAAGGTCACCATACGGAGACCCAGTACTTC.

The gene calls are TRBV7-2 and TRBJ2-1; 10 positions agree with TRBD1. Germline V gene sequence: CDR1 SGHTA, CDR2 FQGNSA. V trimming: 4 bases; J trimming: 9 bases; junction bases outside the gene matches: 9. CDR3 length equals 15 residues. CDR3 region: CASSSGQGGQGEQFF. CDR3 bases: TGTGCCAGCAGCTCCGGACAGGGGGGGCAGGGTGAGCAGTTCTTC.

This rearrangement joins TRBV25-1 to TRBJ1-5; D gene unclear. Trimming took 2 bases from V and 4 from J, leaving 3 bases between them. Germline lookup yields CDR1 MGHDK and CDR2 SYGVNS. The CDR3 covers 12 residues. In DNA form, the CDR3 reads TGTGCCAGCAGTGAACCTAATCAGCCCCAGCATTTT. This codes for CASSEPNQPQHF.

This rearrangement joins TRBV13 to TRBJ2-7, with D perhaps matching TRBD2 (7 bases). V lost 4 bases and J lost 7, with 11 bases in between. This CDR3 region has 12 residues. Germline V gene lookup returns CDR1 PRHDT and CDR2 FYEKMQ (reference sequence). The CDR3 sequence is CASSWGGLEQYF. CDR3 nucleotide sequence: TGTGCCAGCAGCTGGGGGGGCTTGGAGCAGTACTTC.